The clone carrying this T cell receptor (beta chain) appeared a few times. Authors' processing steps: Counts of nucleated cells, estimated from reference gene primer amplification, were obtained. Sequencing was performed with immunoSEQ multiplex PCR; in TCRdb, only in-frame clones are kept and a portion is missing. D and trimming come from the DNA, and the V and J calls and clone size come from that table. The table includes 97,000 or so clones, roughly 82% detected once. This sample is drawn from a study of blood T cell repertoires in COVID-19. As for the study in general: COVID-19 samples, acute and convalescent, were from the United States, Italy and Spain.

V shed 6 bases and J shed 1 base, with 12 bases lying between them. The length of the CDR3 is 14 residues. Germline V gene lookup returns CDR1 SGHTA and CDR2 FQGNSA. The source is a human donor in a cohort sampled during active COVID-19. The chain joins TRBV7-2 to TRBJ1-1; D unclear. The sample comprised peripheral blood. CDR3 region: CASSISGRNTEAFF. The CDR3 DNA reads TGTGCCAGCAGTATCAGCGGAAGGAACACTGAAGCTTTCTTT.